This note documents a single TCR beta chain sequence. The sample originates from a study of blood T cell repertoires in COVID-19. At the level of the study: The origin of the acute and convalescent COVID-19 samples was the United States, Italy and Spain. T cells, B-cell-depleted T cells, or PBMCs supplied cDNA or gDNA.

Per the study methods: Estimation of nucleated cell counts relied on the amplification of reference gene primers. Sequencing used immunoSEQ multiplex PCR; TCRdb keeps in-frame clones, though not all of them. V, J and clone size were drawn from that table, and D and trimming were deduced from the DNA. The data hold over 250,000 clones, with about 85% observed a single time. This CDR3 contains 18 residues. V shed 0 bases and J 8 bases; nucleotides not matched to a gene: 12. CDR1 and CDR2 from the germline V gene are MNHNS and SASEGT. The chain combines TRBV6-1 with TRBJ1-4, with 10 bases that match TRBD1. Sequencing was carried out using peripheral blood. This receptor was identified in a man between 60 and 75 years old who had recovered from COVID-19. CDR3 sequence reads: CASSEAGVTGGVGEKLFF. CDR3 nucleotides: TGTGCCAGCAGTGAAGCGGGGGTGACAGGGGGCGTTGGGGAAAAACTGTTTTTT.